This T cell receptor beta chain is drawn from a study of cytomegalovirus exposure and HLA in healthy donors (TCRdb year 2017). With regard to the full study: An earlier analysis of several hundred of the donors reported 276 Gb of sequence data and around 110 million unique TCR beta sequences obtained from about 179 million T cells. Roughly five DR-DQ haplotypes were handled as single units for association and clustering, since linkage in the cohort was strong. In the later analysis, no new phenotypic data were used to find candidate immune exposures; instead, reliance was placed on TCR beta sequences and their occurrence across donors. A separate validation cohort of more than 100 different subjects was used in addition to the approximately 610-subject first cohort. The aim of the study was to test whether cataloging public T cell receptors could identify signatures of past pathogen exposure. The genetic ancestry cluster associated with self-reported Caucasian donors included 81% of the roughly 400 genotyped donors. Donor age, sex, ethnicity and CMV serostatus were collected together with the repertoire data. An earlier analysis of 587 of the donors used high-throughput TCR beta sequencing to judge whether each TCR beta V gene segment behaved as functional or pseudogenic. To predict cytomegalovirus infection status, the study combined high-throughput TCR immunosequencing, statistical association of individual TCRs with disease status, and machine learning. HLA typing covered class I and class II loci at four-digit resolution. In a later genetic analysis, genome-wide SNP genotypes for about 65% of the roughly 700 donors were used, and that subset was treated as a discovery cohort. Every repertoire in the discovery cohort had been generated on one and the same sequencing platform. Around 320 gigabases of sequencing data and around 87 million unique TCR sequences were included in an early release covering roughly 600 HLA-typed donors. The T cell repertoires of several hundred subjects were profiled by immunosequencing and related to cytomegalovirus serostatus. Among about 360 genotyped donors of the cohort, an average of about 240,000 unique TCR beta nucleotide sequences were sequenced per donor, around 18% of them non-productive. Typing coverage varied by locus: roughly 629-630 donors for A, B, C, DRB1 and DQB1; about 520 for DQA1; approximately 610 for DPA1; around 490 for DPB1. In a later analysis, previously published TCR beta repertoires from some 640 donors were re-analyzed and high-resolution HLA genotyping was added so that TCR occurrence patterns could be studied.

In total, 600 or so healthy bone marrow donors made up the cohort. Cohort members were all nominally healthy when sampled, although unrecorded immune exposures were likely present. The donor was CMV seronegative and was included in the group of hundreds of seronegative cohort members. A peripheral blood sample was provided by each donor, and peripheral blood mononuclear cells were used for TCR beta sequencing. The Qiagen DNeasy Blood Extraction Kit was used to extract genomic DNA from the blood cell samples. This clone was detected only once. Its antigen remains unidentified. No quality values exist for individual bases; no much larger clone is one base distant. Study-level results and caveats: Across donors, most TCR sequences were observed very rarely, whereas some public TCRs were present in many individuals. Because some donors lacked HLA typing at each locus, the association tests relied only on the typed subset. An earlier analysis of 450 to 750 of the donors showed that most TCR beta V segments appeared in productive rearrangements either about 87% or about 30% of the time, which broadly matched IMGT annotations. For the cohort, immune exposure information was limited to CMV serostatus. A later analysis found that HLA-associated TCR beta chains were more clonally expanded and had lower generation probabilities than equally common non-associated chains. In a later genetic analysis, a missense DCLRE1C variant was associated with V-gene and J-gene trimming of TCR beta chains, and the association was replicated in an independent cohort. It was suggested by the authors that the approach could potentially be generalized to other disease states and immunological phenotypes. Correlated functional status among segregating V segments might be attributable to linkage disequilibrium, but an unknown experimental factor could not be ruled out. A group of highly shared sequence variants was considered likely to be a technical artifact of the sequencing pipeline. Sequencing depth was assumed to be roughly uniform across donors in the presence/absence analyses, though that assumption may not hold. In a later analysis, TCR association rates were found to vary across HLA loci, with the most associated TCRs seen for DRB1 alleles and the fewest for HLA-C alleles. The study gave a list of 150 to 200 TCR beta chains associated with cytomegalovirus. In a later analysis, several top co-occurrence clusters were reported to appear linked to parvovirus B19, influenza, CMV and Epstein-Barr virus. In vitro tests confirmed that three of the cytomegalovirus-associated TCR beta chains recognize cytomegalovirus antigens. A further reported finding was that TCR beta sequences accurately predicted the HLA-A and HLA-B alleles for most subjects in the first cohort. Because counts were too low, 15 or so rarely observed V segments, including chromosome 9 orphons, were excluded from the earlier analysis of under 650 of the donors. Compared with the roughly 600-donor mean, donors in an Asian-associated ancestry cluster had fewer N-insertions in productive TCRs, according to a later genetic analysis. The cohort was sequenced for TCR beta chains only, and without alpha or paired-chain data the features that could be detected were limited. When HLA alleles, especially DR and DQ, strongly co-occurred, TCR associations were difficult to assign to individual alleles. At a false discovery rate of 0.05, a later analysis linked under 20,000 TCR beta sequences to specific HLA alleles. In both the original and validation cohorts, the classifier was reported to diagnose cytomegalovirus status with high specificity and sensitivity. According to a later analysis, most CMV-associated TCR beta chains appeared to be HLA-restricted, and the HLA associations seemed to be driven largely by CMV exposure.

The library was built by means of the immunoSEQ multiplex PCR assay. The multiplex PCR relied on a mix of 60 forward primers for TCR Vbeta segments and 13 reverse primers for TCR Jbeta segments. A multiplex PCR assay on genomic DNA amplified the CDR3 region of rearranged TCR beta genes. Amplified TCR beta libraries were sequenced as 87-base-pair reads on the Illumina HiSeq System. The original pipeline was this. In a later analysis, tens of millions of unique TCR beta chains were counted across the roughly 670 repertoires, and around 10 million of these chains were shared by at least two donors. Raw reads were error-corrected and collapsed into unique sequences with a nearest-neighbor algorithm that merged closely related sequences to remove PCR and sequencing errors. CDR3 sequences were aligned to IMGT reference sequences to assign V, D and J gene segments. For a sequence to be retained, at least a six-nucleotide match to both a V gene segment and a J gene segment was required. Rearrangements were called productive when the CDR3 lacked stop codons and stayed in frame with V and J; all others were non-productive. Following IMGT convention, CDR3 was defined as the stretch from the second conserved V-encoded cysteine to the conserved J-encoded phenylalanine. Sequences without an unambiguous match to a single V gene segment were excluded from the earlier analysis of approximately 560 of the donors. In an earlier analysis of about 590 of the donors, a V segment was called functional when productive rearrangements were above 56.7%, and segregating when the standard deviation between donors exceeded 5%. A statistical classification framework was built for diagnosing cytomegalovirus status from the catalog of TCR beta chain sequences. V and J gene assignment, in a later analysis, came from comparing TCR nucleotide sequences with IMGT/GENE-DB human TR gene sequences. In a later analysis, CDR3 sequences and most-parsimonious VDJ recombination scenarios were assigned using the TCRdist pipeline. In a later analysis, each TCR beta chain was defined by its CDR3 amino acid sequence together with its V-gene family, and reads lacking a unique V-gene family were excluded. To address suspected cross-contamination and a sequencing artifact, a later analysis removed roughly 580 highly shared, low-generation-probability nucleotide sequences. In a later analysis, a clonal expansion index was calculated for each public chain from normalized within-repertoire ranks of inferred template counts. A later analysis computed generation probabilities with a VDJ recombination model fitted to out-of-frame rearrangements, and checked the results against IGoR. Hypergeometric tests were used in a later analysis to score TCR-TCR, TCR-HLA and TCR-CMV co-occurrence, with a repertoire-size bias correction applied to the TCR pairs. A later analysis estimated false discovery rates by permuting HLA or CMV assignments 20 times. In a later analysis, co-occurring TCRs were grouped using DBSCAN, and TCRdist sequence similarity was added for clustering within HLA-allele-positive subsets. For co-occurrence clustering, repertoires with fewer than 30,000 or more than 120,000 public chains were excluded, along with about five repertoires with anomalous nucleotide sharing. In its TCRdb copy, this immuneACCESS table keeps in-frame sequences only and misses some clones. Where compared with another copy, unresolved V genes explain less than half of these, and the others have no known cause. Clonal size and the V and J genes are those of that table, whereas D and trimming came from the DNA. This sample comprises 120,000 to 150,000 clones, roughly 72% of them detected only once. The ten top clones hold approximately 1.8% of the sample.

Sequenced sample: PBMCs. The TCR sequence derives from a man aged 40-50 years in good health and CMV-seronegative.

The bases read TGTGCCAGCAGCCAGGGGGCGGATGATCAGCCCCAGCATTTT. This yields the protein CASSQGADDQPQHF. This sequence uses TRBV27 and TRBJ1-5, with 8 bases in between that match TRBD1. The CDR3 starts with the cysteine, ends with the phenylalanine, and has 14 residues. The retained sequence is limited to the CDR3, 42 bases, with the frame set at the first base. For this chain, trimming is 6 bases at the V end and 5 bases at the J end, and the number of junction bases without a gene match is 6. Reading the germline V gene (reference sequence) gives CDR1 MNHEY and CDR2 SMNVEV.